This T cell receptor beta chain was retrieved from a study of blood T cell repertoires in COVID-19. About the research overall: Italy, Spain and the United States were the sources of the convalescent and acute COVID-19 samples. T cells, B-cell-depleted T cells, or PBMCs provided the cDNA or gDNA that served as material.

Germline V gene data show CDR1 as LNHDA and CDR2 as SQIVND (reference sequence). After removal of 5 bases from V and 2 bases from J, the junction contained 2 bases not matched to a gene. This CDR3 has 14 residues. Participant ages covered roughly 18 to 90 years across around 25 US areas. Original processing methods: The authors estimated nucleated cell counts from reference gene primer amplification. TCRdb's table, derived via immunoSEQ multiplex PCR, lists solely in-frame clones and lacks some. The DNA gave D and trimming, while V, J and clone size come from that table. This sample has 200,000 to 250,000 clones, with 88% found just once.

Sequencing used PBMCs or T cells enriched from blood (not recorded which). The genes are TRBV19 and TRBJ1-5; TRBD1 agrees at 8 bases. The receptor was isolated from a woman aged 50 to 60 with acute COVID-19. The CDR3 region has the DNA TGTGCCAGTAGTGAGACAGGGGGCAATCAGCCCCAGCATTTT. Translating gives CASSETGGNQPQHF.